This T cell receptor beta chain was sequenced during a study of blood T cells in healthy people across ages. Findings and caveats of the study: Estimates of total diversity, which came from one million sequenced T cells, were considered to be underestimates.

To note about this clonotype: Its antigen is as yet unknown.

With a J-beta primer mix and a sample-barcoded 5' primer, a second PCR ran about 6 to 11 cycles. Researchers report that a template-switch adaptor with 12 random nucleotides tagged each cDNA molecule. TCRdb processed the 5' RACE reads anew with MiXCR; each CDR3 protein has one entry. The sample lists approximately 400,000 distinct CDR3 sequences; more than 45% were seen once. CDR3 size: 15 residues. V lost 3 bases and J lost 3; bases outside the gene matches: 4. CDR1 and CDR2 (germline): SGHTA, FQGNSA. This receptor was taken from a man in his 60s in good health. The genes are TRBV7-2 and TRBJ2-1; 8 positions agree with TRBD1. Sequencing was done on a sample of blood. This CDR3 reads CASSFGQGHYNEQFF. In DNA form, the CDR3 reads TGTGCCAGCAGCTTCGGACAGGGACACTACAATGAGCAGTTCTTC.